These 20 T cell receptor beta chains share one sample of origin, sequenced in a study of T cell responses to AZD1222 COVID-19 vaccine. Measured with immunoSEQ multiplex PCR; TCRdb has only the in-frame clones, and not every one. The table records over 20,000 clones, about nine tenths of them present only once. Sample: peripheral blood, taken 28 days after the second AZD1222 dose. The receptor source for this set is an adult who received the AZD1222 COVID-19 vaccine.

The chain joins TRBV4-1 to TRBJ2-7; 12 bases match TRBD1. The junction had 5 bases not matched to a gene; V was cut back by 4 bases and J by 4 bases. Per germline, CDR1 MGHRA and CDR2 YSYEKL. This CDR3 has 15 amino acids. The CDR3 nucleotides are TGCGCCAGCAGCCCGGGACAGGGGGCGAGGTACGAGCAGTACTTC. Translated, it gives CASSPGQGARYEQYF.

The chain carries TRBV10-2 and TRBJ2-5; maybe TRBD2 (5 bases). Germline CDR1 reads WSHSY; CDR2 reads SAAADI. Trimming shortened V by 2 bases and J by 5 bases, and 15 bases separated the two germline ends. The CDR3 is 15 amino acids. The CDR3 spells CASSERSGVWETQYF. For the CDR3, the DNA is TGCGCCAGCAGTGAGAGGTCCGGGGTCTGGGAGACCCAGTACTTC.

The chain joins TRBV24-1 to TRBJ2-7; D gene uncertain. This CDR3 is built from 12 residues. CDR1 KGHDR and CDR2 SFDVKD come from the germline V gene. Trimming cost V 9 bases and J 3 bases, with 11 bases left between them. This CDR3 is CATQSQDYEQYF. The DNA of the CDR3 is TGTGCCACCCAGAGCCAAGACTACGAGCAGTACTTC.

Comment on this clone: The same CDR3 also results from other DNA sequences found in this sample. The gene calls are TRBV5-6 and TRBJ2-7; D gene uncertain. CDR1 is SGHDT and CDR2 is YYEEEE in the germline V gene. The V end was cut by 4 bases, the J end by 3 bases, with 5 bases between. The CDR3 is made up of 11 amino acids. CDR3 in DNA: TGTGCCAGCAGCCTGGGCTACGAGCAGTACTTC. Residues: CASSLGYEQYF. The full variable domain, its missing parts supplied by reference TRBV5-6 and TRBJ2-7, is DAGVTQSPTHLIKTRGQQVTLRCSPKSGHDTVSWYQQALGQGPQFIFQYYEEEERQRGNFPDRFSGHQFPNYSSELNVNALLLGDSALYLCASSLGYEQYFGPGTRLTVT.

The chain carries TRBV9 and TRBJ2-3; 11 positions agree with TRBD1. The CDR3 extends over 15 amino acids. J gave up 5 bases and V 0 bases, and 2 bases lay outside the gene matches. Germline V gene lookup returns CDR1 SGDLS and CDR2 YYNGEE. CDR3 sequence (DNA): TGTGCCAGCAGCGTAGCCGGGACAGGGGGAGATACGCAGTATTTT. Translation gives CASSVAGTGGDTQYF.

V gene TRBV27 combines with J gene TRBJ1-1; D unresolved. This CDR3 comprises 13 residues. Germline CDR1 reads MNHEY; CDR2 reads SMNVEV (reference sequence). Trimming cost V 2 bases and J 7 bases, with 11 bases left between them. For the CDR3, the DNA is TGTGCCAGCAGTTTAATATTTCAACGTGAAGCTTTCTTT. Protein: CASSLIFQREAFF.

The chain uses TRBV29-1 and TRBJ1-1; possible D gene TRBD1, 5 bases. CDR1 SQVTM and CDR2 ANQGSEA come from the germline V gene. The CDR3 length is 14 residues. The CDR3 sequence: CTIGPVSWGTEAFF. The CDR3 nucleotides are TGCACGATCGGGCCGGTCTCATGGGGGACTGAAGCTTTCTTT.

For this clone: Distinct nucleotide sequences in the sample also encode this CDR3. The V and J genes are TRBV5-1 and TRBJ1-1; no clear D gene. Germline loops: CDR1 SGHRS, CDR2 YFSETQ. Trimming took 0 bases from V and 5 from J, leaving 8 bases between them. This CDR3 region has 13 residues. CDR3 bases: TGCGCCAGCAGCTTGGCCGGTAGAACTGAAGCTTTCTTT. Translating it yields CASSLAGRTEAFF.

This chain links TRBV5-5 with TRBJ2-7; 11 bases map to TRBD2. CDR1 and CDR2 (germline): SGHKS, YYEKEE (reference sequence). The CDR3 sequence is 15 residues long. The J segment lost 7 bases and the V segment lost 0 bases, leaving 6 bases of the junction unmatched. CDR3 DNA: TGTGCCAGCAGCTTGGGGGGACTAGCGGTCTATGAGCAGTACTTC. Its protein product is CASSLGGLAVYEQYF. Looking up the rest from reference TRBV5-5 and TRBJ2-7 gives the full variable domain: DAGVTQSPTHLIKTRGQQVTLRCSPISGHKSVSWYQQVLGQGPQFIFQYYEKEERGRGNFPDRFSARQFPNYSSELNVNALLLGDSALYLCASSLGGLAVYEQYFGPGTRLTVT.

The chain combines TRBV5-4 with TRBJ2-7; TRBD1 matches at 8 bases. Unmatched junction bases numbered 8, after V lost 2 bases and J lost 4 bases. The CDR3 extends over 15 amino acids. Per the germline V gene, CDR1 is SGHNT and CDR2 is YYREEE (reference sequence). The CDR3 nucleotides read TGTGCCAGCAGCTTACCGGGACAGGCTGTTTACGAGCAGTACTTC. Protein product: CASSLPGQAVYEQYF.

J is TRBJ2-5 and V is TRBV19; TRBD1 aligns across 7 bases. Germline CDR1 is LNHDA and CDR2 is SQIVND (reference sequence). The CDR3 runs to 14 residues. V was pared by 6 bases and J by 1 base, with 5 bases of the junction left unmatched. The CDR3 DNA sequence: TGTGCCAGTAGGGGCACAGGGGCCCAAGAGACCCAGTACTTC. This encodes CASRGTGAQETQYF.

The V gene is TRBV28, the J gene TRBJ1-1; D is possibly TRBD1 (5 bases). V shed 2 bases and J shed 9 bases, with 13 bases lying between them. The CDR3 sequence is 13 residues long. Germline CDR1 is MDHEN and CDR2 is SYDVKM. CDR3 coding DNA: TGTGCCAGCAGTTTAAGGGGAAGGTGGAAAGCTTTCTTT. It is translated as CASSLRGRWKAFF.

The rearrangement links TRBV7-2 to TRBJ2-7, with TRBD1 identical over 7 bases. After removal of 5 bases from V and 2 bases from J, the junction contained 9 bases not matched to a gene. The CDR3 contains 15 residues. Germline loops: CDR1 SGHTA, CDR2 FQGNSA. The CDR3 bases are TGTGCCAGCAGCCCAAAGACAGGGTATCCCTACGAGCAGTACTTC. Amino acid sequence: CASSPKTGYPYEQYF. The variable domain in full, completed from reference TRBV7-2 and TRBJ2-7, reads GAGVSQSPSNKVTEKGKDVELRCDPISGHTALYWYRQSLGQGLEFLIYFQGNSAPDKSGLPSDRFSAERTGGSVSTLTIQRTQQEDSAVYLCASSPKTGYPYEQYFGPGTRLTVT.

V gene TRBV18 combines with J gene TRBJ2-7; no clear D. V shed 3 bases and J shed 2 bases, with 11 bases lying between them. This CDR3 is 14 amino acids long. From germline, CDR1 is KGHSH and CDR2 LQKENI. CDR3 in DNA: TGTGCCAGCTCACCGTCCGATGGTACCTACGAGCAGTACTTC. As protein: CASSPSDGTYEQYF.

The CDR3 nucleotides are TGTGCCACCGGGACTAGCGGAAACAATGAGCAGTTCTTC. This translates into CATGTSGNNEQFF. The rearrangement joins TRBV24-1 to TRBJ2-1, with 11 nucleotides matching TRBD2. V trimming: 9 bases; J trimming: 5 bases; junction bases outside the gene matches: 2. The CDR3 sequence is 13 residues long. In germline, CDR1 is KGHDR, CDR2 SFDVKD.

This clone was recorded once. The chain carries TRBV18 and TRBJ2-1, with 9 bases that match TRBD1. V trimming: 3 bases; J trimming: 6 bases; junction bases outside the gene matches: 6. Germline V CDR1 and CDR2: KGHSH, LQKENI. The CDR3 consists of 15 residues. The CDR3 coding sequence is TGTGCCAGCTCACCGCGGACAGGGGCCTTCAATGAGCAGTTCTTC. Residues: CASSPRTGAFNEQFF.

CDR3: CASRVGGKETQYF. The CDR3 region has the DNA TGTGCCAGCAGGGTAGGCGGAAAAGAGACCCAGTACTTC. This chain connects TRBV28 to TRBJ2-5; unclear D gene. The CDR3 length is 13 residues. Germline V gene lookup returns CDR1 MDHEN and CDR2 SYDVKM. V was trimmed by 6 bases and J by 3 bases, leaving 11 bases between them.

V usage is TRBV19 and J usage is TRBJ2-1; TRBD2 matches 12 bases. J was trimmed by 5 bases and V by 3 bases; bases with no gene match: 2. The germline V gene has CDR1 LNHDA and CDR2 SQIVND (reference sequence). This CDR3 is built from 15 residues. The CDR3 here is CASSIRTSGNNEQFF. Here the CDR3 DNA reads TGTGCCAGTAGTATCCGGACTAGCGGGAACAATGAGCAGTTCTTC. The complete variable domain, with remaining parts taken from reference TRBV19 and TRBJ2-1, reads DGGITQSPKYLFRKEGQNVTLSCEQNLNHDAMYWYRQDPGQGLRLIYYSQIVNDFQKGDIAEGYSVSREKKESFPLTVTSAQKNPTAFYLCASSIRTSGNNEQFFGPGTRLTVL.

CDR3 nucleotide sequence: TGTGCCAGCAGTGGTAGGGCGGGAGCTTCGGCTGATACGCAGTATTTT. Translation: CASSGRAGASADTQYF. The chain recombines TRBV6-4 with TRBJ2-3, with 7 positions matching TRBD2. The CDR3 length is 16 residues. Germline trimming cut 4 bases from V and 6 bases from J; bases unmatched to any gene: 13. The germline gives CDR1 MRHNA, CDR2 SNTAGT.

This chain connects TRBV7-2 to TRBJ2-5, with D maybe TRBD2 (6 bases). The CDR3 is made up of 16 amino acids. V lost 0 bases, J lost 5 bases, and 16 bases lay in between. CDR1 is SGHTA and CDR2 is FQGNSA in the germline V gene. The CDR3 region is CASSLAVGRAEETQYF. DNA of the CDR3: TGTGCCAGCAGCTTAGCGGTCGGGAGAGCCGAGGAGACCCAGTACTTC.